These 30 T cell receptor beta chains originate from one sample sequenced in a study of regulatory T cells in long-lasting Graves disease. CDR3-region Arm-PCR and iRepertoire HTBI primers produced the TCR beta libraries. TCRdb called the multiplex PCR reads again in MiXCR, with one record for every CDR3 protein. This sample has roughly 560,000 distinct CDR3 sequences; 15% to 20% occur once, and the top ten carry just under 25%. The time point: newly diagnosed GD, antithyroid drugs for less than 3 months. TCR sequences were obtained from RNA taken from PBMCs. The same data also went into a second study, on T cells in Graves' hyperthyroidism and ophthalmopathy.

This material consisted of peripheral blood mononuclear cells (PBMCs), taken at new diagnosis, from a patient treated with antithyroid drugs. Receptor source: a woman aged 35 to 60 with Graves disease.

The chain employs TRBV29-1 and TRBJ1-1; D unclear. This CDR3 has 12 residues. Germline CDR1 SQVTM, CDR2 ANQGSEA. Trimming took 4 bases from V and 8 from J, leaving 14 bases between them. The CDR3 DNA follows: TGCAGCGTTGGGCGTTCGGAGAGGGAAGCTTTCTTT. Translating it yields CSVGRSEREAFF.

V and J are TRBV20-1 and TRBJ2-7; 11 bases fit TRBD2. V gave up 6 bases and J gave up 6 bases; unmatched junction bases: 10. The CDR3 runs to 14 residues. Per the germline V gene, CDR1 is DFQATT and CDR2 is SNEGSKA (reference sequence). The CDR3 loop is CSARLSGGGSEQYF. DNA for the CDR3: TGCAGTGCGAGACTTAGCGGGGGGGGTTCCGAGCAGTACTTC.

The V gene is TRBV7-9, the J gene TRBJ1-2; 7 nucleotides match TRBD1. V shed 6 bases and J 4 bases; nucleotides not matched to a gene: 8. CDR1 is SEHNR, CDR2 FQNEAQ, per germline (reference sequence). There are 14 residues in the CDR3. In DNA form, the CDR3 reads TGTGCCAGCAGTGACGGGGGACAGCGCTATGGCTACACCTTC. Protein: CASSDGGQRYGYTF.

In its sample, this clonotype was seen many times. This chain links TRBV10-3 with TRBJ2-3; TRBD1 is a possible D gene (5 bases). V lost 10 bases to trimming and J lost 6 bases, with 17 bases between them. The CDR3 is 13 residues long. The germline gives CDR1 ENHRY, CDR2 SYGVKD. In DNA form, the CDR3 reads TGTGCCAATAAGGGGCAGGGCGAGGATACGCAGTATTTT. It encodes CANKGQGEDTQYF.

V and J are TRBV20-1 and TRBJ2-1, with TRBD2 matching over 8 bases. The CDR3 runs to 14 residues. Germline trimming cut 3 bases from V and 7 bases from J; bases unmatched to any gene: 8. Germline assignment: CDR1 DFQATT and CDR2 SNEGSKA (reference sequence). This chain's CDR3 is CSASRGGPWNEQFF. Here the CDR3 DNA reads TGCAGTGCTAGCCGGGGGGGGCCTTGGAATGAGCAGTTCTTC.

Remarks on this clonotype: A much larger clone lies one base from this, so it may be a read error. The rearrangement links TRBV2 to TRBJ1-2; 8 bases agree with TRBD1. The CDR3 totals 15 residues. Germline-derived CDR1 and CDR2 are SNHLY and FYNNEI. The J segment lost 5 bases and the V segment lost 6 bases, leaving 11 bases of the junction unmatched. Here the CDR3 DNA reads TGTGCCAGCAGATCCCAACAGGGGGGGGTGTATGGCTACACCTTC. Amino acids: CASRSQQGGVYGYTF.

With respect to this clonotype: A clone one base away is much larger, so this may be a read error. The DNA for the CDR3 is TGTGCCAGCTCTTCGTTCGGGGCCCACTATGGCTACACCTTC. Its protein product is CASSSFGAHYGYTF. This sequence joins TRBV6-2 or TRBV6-3 and TRBJ1-2; D perhaps matches TRBD1 (5 bases). Per germline, CDR1 MNHEY and CDR2 SVGEGT. The V end was cut by 8 bases, the J end by 3 bases, with 16 bases between. The CDR3 consists of 14 residues.

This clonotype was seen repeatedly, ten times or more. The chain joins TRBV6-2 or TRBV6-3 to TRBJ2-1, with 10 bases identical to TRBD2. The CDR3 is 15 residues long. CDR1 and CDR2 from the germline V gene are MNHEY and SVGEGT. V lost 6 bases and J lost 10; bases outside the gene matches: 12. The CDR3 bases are TGTGCCAGCAGCGATAGCGGGGGGACATTTAGGGAGCAGTTCTTC. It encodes CASSDSGGTFREQFF.

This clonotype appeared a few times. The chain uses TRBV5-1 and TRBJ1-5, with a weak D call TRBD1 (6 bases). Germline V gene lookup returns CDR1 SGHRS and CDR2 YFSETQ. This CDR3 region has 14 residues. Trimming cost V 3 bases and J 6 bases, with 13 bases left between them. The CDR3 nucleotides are TGCGCCAGCAGCTCAGGGGATGAGGGTCAGCCCCAGCATTTT. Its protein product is CASSSGDEGQPQHF.

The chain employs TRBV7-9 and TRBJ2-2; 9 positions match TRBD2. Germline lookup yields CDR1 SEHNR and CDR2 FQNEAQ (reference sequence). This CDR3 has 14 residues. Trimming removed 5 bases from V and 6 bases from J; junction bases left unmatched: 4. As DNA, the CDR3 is TGTGCCAGCAGCAAAGCGGGGGGCCCCGGGGAGCTGTTTTTT. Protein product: CASSKAGGPGELFF.

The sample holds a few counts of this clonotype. The CDR3 here is CASSLGSDTGELFF. The CDR3, as DNA: TGTGCCAGCAGCCTCGGGAGTGACACCGGGGAGCTGTTTTTT. The J gene is TRBJ2-2, the V gene TRBV3-1, with D possibly being TRBD2 (6 bases). The CDR3 is made up of 14 amino acids. Germline-derived CDR1 and CDR2 are LGHDT and YNNKEL (reference sequence). Trimming shortened V by 4 bases and J by 3 bases, and 9 bases separated the two germline ends. The full variable domain, in which reference TRBV3-1 and TRBJ2-2 provide the parts outside the CDR3, is DTAVSQTPKYLVTQMGNDKSIKCEQNLGHDTMYWYKQDSKKFLKIMFSYNNKELIINETVPNRFSPKSPDKAHLNLHINSLELGDSAVYFCASSLGSDTGELFFGEGSRLTVL.

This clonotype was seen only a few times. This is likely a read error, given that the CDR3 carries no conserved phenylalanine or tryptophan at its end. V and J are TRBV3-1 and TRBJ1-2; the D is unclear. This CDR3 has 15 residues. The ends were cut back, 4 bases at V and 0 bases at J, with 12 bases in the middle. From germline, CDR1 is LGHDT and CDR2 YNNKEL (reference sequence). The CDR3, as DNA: TGTGCCAGCAGCCGAGGGTCCGGCGCTAACTATGGCTACACCCTC. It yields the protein CASSRGSGANYGYTL.

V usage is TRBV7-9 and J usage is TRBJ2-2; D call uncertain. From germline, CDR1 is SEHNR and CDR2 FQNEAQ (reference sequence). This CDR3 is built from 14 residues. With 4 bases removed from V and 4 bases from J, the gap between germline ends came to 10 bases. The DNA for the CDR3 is TGTGCCAGCAGCTCAGGCATTACCACCGGGGAGCTGTTTTTT. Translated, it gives CASSSGITTGELFF.

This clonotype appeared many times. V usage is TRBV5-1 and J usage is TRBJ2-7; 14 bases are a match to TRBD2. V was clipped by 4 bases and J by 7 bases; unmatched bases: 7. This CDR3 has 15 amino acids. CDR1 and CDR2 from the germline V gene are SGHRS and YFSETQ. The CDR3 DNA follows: TGCGCCAGCAGCCATCGACTAGCGGGGGGGCGGGAGCAGTACTTC. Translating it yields CASSHRLAGGREQYF.

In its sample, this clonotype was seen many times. The CDR3 bases are TGTGCCAGCAGCTGGGACAGGGCTTATGGCTACACCTTC. This gives the protein CASSWDRAYGYTF. The gene calls are TRBV12-3 or TRBV12-4 and TRBJ1-2; 9 nucleotides line up with TRBD1. The CDR3 covers 13 residues. After removal of 6 bases from V and 5 bases from J, the junction contained 4 bases not matched to a gene.

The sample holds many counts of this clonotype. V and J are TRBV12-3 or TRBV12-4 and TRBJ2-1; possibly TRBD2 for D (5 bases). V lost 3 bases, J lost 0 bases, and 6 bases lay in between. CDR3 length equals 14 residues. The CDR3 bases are TGTGCCAGCAGTTTTGGACTCTCCTACAATGAGCAGTTCTTC. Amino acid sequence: CASSFGLSYNEQFF.

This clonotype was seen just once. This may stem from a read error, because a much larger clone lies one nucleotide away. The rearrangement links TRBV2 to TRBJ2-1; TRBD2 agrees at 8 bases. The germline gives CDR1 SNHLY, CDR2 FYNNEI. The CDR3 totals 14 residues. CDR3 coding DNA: TGTGCCAGCAGCCATTACCAGGGGCGGGGGGAGCAGTCCTTC. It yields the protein CASSHYQGRGEQSF.

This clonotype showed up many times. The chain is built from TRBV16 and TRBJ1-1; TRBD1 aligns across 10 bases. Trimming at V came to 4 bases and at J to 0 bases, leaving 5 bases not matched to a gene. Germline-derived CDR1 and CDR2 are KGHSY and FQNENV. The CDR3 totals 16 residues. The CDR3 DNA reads TGTGCCAGCAGCCGATCCGGGACAGGGGTGAACACTGAAGCTTTCTTT. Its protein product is CASSRSGTGVNTEAFF.

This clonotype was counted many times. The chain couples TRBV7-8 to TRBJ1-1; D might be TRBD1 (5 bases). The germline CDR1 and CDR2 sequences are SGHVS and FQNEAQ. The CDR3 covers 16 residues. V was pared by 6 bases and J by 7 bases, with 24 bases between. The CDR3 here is CASRPFTGGIMIEAFF. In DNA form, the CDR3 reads TGTGCCAGCAGGCCCTTCACGGGGGGGATTATGATTGAAGCTTTCTTT.

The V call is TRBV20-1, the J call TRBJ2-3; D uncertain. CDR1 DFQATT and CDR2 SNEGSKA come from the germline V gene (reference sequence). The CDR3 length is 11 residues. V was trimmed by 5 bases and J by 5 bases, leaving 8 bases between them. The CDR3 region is CSALPEDTQYF. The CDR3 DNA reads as TGCAGTGCTCTCCCCGAAGATACGCAGTATTTT.

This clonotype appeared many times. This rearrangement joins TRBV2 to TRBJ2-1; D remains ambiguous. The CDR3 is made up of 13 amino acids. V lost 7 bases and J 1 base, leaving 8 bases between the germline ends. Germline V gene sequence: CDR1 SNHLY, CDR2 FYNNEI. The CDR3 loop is CASTIGSYNEQFF. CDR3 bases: TGTGCCAGCACGATTGGGTCCTACAATGAGCAGTTCTTC. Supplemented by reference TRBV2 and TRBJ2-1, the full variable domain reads EPEVTQTPSHQVTQMGQEVILRCVPISNHLYFYWYRQILGQKVEFLVSFYNNEISEKSEIFDDQFSVERPDGSNFTLKIRSTKLEDSAMYFCASTIGSYNEQFFGPGTRLTVL.

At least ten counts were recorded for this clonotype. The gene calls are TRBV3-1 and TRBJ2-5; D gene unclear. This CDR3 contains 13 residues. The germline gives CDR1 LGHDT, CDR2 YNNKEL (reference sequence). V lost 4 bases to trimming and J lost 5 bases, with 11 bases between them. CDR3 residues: CASSPIGLETQYF. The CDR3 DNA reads TGTGCCAGCAGCCCCATCGGGCTGGAGACCCAGTACTTC.

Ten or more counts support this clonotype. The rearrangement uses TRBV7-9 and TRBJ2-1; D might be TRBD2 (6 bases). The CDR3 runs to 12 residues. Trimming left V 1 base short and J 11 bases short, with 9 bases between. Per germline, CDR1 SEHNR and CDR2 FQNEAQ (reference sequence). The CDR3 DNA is TGTGCCAGCAGCTTAGACGGCGGGAAGCAGTTCTTC. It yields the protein CASSLDGGKQFF. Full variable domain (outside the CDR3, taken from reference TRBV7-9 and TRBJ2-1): DTGVSQNPRHKITKRGQNVTFRCDPISEHNRLYWYRQTLGQGPEFLTYFQNEAQLEKSRLLSDRFSAERPKGSFSTLEIQRTEQGDSAMYLCASSLDGGKQFFGPGTRLTVL.

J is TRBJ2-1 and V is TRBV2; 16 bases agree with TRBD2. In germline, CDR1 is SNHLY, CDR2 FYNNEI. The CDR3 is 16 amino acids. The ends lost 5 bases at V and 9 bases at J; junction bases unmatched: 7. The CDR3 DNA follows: TGTGCCAGCAGTTACTCGGGGACTAGCGGGGGGGCTGAGCAGTTCTTC. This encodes CASSYSGTSGGAEQFF.

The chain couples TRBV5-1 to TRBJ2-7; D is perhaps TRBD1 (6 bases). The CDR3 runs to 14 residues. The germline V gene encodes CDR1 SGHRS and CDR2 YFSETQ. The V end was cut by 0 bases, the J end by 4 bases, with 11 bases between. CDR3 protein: CASSLEQGLYEQYF. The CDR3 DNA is TGCGCCAGCAGCTTGGAACAGGGTCTTTACGAGCAGTACTTC.

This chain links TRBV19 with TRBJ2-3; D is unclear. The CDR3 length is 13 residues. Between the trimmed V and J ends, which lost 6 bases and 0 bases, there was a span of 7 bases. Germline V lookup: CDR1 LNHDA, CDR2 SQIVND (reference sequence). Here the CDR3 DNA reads TGTGCCAGTAGGTCATACAGCACAGATACGCAGTATTTT. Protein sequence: CASRSYSTDTQYF.

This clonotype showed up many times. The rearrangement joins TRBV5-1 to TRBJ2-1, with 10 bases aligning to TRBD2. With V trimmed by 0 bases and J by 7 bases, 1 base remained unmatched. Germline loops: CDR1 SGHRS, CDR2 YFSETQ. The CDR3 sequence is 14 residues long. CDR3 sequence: CASSLGSGGNEQFF. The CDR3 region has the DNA TGCGCCAGCAGCTTGGGTAGCGGGGGGAATGAGCAGTTCTTC.

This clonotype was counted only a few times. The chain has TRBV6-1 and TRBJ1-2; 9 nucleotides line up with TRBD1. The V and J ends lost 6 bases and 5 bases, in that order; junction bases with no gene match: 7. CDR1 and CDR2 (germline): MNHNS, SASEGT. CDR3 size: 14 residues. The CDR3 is CASSAGTGIYGYTF. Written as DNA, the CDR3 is TGTGCCAGCAGCGCCGGGACAGGGATATATGGCTACACCTTC.

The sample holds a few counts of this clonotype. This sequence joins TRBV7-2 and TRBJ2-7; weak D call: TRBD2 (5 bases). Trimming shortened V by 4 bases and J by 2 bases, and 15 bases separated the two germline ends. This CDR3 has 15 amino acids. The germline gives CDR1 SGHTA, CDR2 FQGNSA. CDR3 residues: CASSSPRGSTYEQYF. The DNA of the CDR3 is TGTGCCAGCAGCTCGCCACGAGGGTCTACCTACGAGCAGTACTTC.

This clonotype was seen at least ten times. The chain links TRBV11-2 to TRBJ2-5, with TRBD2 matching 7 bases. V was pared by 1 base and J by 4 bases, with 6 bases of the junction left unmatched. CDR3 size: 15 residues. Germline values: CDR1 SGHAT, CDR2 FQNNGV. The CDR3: CASSLVGTGGETQYF. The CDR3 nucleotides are TGTGCCAGCAGCTTAGTGGGTACGGGGGGAGAGACCCAGTACTTC. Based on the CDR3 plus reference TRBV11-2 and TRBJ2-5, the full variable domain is EAGVAQSPRYKIIEKRQSVAFWCNPISGHATLYWYQQILGQGPKLLIQFQNNGVVDDSQLPKDRFSAERLKGVDSTLKIQPAKLEDSAVYLCASSLVGTGGETQYFGPGTRLLVL.